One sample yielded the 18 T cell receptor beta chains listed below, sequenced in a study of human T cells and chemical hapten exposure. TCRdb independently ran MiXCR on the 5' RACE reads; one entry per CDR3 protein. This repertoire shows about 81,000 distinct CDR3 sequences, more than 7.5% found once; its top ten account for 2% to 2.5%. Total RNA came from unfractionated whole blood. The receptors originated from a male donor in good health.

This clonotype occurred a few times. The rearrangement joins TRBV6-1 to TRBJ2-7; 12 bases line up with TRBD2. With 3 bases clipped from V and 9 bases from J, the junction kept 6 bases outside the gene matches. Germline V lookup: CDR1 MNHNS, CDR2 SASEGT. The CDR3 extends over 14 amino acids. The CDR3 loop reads CASSDLAGGPRQYF. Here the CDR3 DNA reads TGTGCCAGCAGTGACCTAGCGGGAGGGCCACGGCAGTACTTC.

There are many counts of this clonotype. CDR3 nucleotides: TGTGCCAGCAGCCAAGATCAGACGTCTCCCCAGCATTTT. Amino acid sequence: CASSQDQTSPQHF. The rearrangement links TRBV14 to TRBJ1-5; D remains ambiguous. Germline lookup yields CDR1 SGHDN and CDR2 FVKESK. Trimming stripped 0 bases from V and 10 bases from J, with 10 bases between. The CDR3 totals 13 residues.

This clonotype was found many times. CDR3 sequence: CASSRSGLAGGPGEFF. For the CDR3, the DNA is TGCGCCAGCAGCCGCTCAGGACTAGCGGGAGGGCCAGGGGAGTTCTTC. The J gene is TRBJ2-1, the V gene TRBV4-1; 15 positions match TRBD2. Trimming at V came to 4 bases and at J to 14 bases, leaving 12 bases not matched to a gene. The CDR3 length is 16 residues. The V gene's germline CDR1 is MGHRA and CDR2 YSYEKL.

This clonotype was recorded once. CDR3 DNA: TGTGCCAGCAGTTACTCGGTCGGTGATAATGAAAAACTGTTTTTT. It codes for CASSYSVGDNEKLFF. This chain joins TRBV6-5 and TRBJ1-4; D uncertain. V was trimmed by 0 bases and J by 4 bases, leaving 9 bases between them. This CDR3 region has 15 residues. Germline values: CDR1 MNHEY, CDR2 SVGAGI.

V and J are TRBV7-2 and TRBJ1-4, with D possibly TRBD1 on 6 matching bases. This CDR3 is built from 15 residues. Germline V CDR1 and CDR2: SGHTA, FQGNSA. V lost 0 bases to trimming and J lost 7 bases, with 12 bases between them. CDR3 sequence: CASSLAGGAGEKLFF. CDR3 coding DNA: TGTGCCAGCAGCTTAGCGGGGGGGGCCGGTGAAAAACTGTTTTTT.

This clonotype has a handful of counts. CDR3 sequence (DNA): TGTGCCAGCTCACCGGACAGGGGTGGGACTGAAGCTTTCTTT. This codes for CASSPDRGGTEAFF. The J gene is TRBJ1-1, the V gene TRBV18; 9 bases match TRBD1. V was pared by 3 bases and J by 5 bases, with 4 bases of the junction left unmatched. CDR3 length: 14 amino acids. Germline CDR1 KGHSH, CDR2 LQKENI. The entire variable domain, with the rest obtained from reference TRBV18 and TRBJ1-1, is as follows: NAGVMQNPRHLVRRRGQEARLRCSPMKGHSHVYWYRQLPEEGLKFMVYLQKENIIDESGMPKERFSAEFPKEGPSILRIQQVVRGDSAAYFCASSPDRGGTEAFFGQGTRLTVV.

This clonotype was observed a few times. Here the CDR3 reads CASSFLAKNIQYF. CDR3 in DNA: TGTGCCAGCAGTTTTCTAGCCAAAAACATTCAGTACTTC. J is TRBJ2-4 and V is TRBV28, with D hard to call. The CDR3 spans 13 residues. Germline V gene lookup returns CDR1 MDHEN and CDR2 SYDVKM. Trimming removed 3 bases at V and 0 bases at J, with 3 bases between.

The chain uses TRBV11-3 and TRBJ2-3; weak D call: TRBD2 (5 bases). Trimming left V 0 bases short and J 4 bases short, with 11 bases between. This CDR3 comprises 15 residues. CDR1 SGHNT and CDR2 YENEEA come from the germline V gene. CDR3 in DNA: TGTGCCAGCAGCTTAGATATTGGAGGCGCAGATACGCAGTATTTT. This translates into CASSLDIGGADTQYF.

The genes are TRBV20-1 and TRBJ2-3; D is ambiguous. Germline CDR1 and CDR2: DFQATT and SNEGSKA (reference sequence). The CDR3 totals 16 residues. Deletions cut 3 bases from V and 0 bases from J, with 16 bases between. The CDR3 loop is CSARPRVAISTDTQYF. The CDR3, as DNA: TGCAGTGCTAGGCCCCGGGTCGCAATTAGCACAGATACGCAGTATTTT.

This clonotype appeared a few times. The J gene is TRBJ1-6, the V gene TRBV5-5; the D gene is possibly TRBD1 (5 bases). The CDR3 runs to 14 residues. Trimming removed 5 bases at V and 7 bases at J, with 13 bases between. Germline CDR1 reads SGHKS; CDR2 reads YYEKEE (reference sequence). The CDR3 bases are TGTGCCAGCAGTCACGAGGGGACGAATTCACCCCTCCACTTT. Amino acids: CASSHEGTNSPLHF.

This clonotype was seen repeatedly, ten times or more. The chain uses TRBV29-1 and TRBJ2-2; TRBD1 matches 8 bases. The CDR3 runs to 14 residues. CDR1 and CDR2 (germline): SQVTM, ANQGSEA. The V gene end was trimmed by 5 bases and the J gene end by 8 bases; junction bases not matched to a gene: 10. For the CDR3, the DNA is TGCAGCGTTAGACCCCAGGGGGCCACGGGGGAGCTGTTTTTT. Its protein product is CSVRPQGATGELFF.

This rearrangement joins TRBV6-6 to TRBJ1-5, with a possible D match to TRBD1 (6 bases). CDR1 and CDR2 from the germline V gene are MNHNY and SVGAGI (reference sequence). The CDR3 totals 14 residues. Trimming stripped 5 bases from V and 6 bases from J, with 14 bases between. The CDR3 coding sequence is TGTGCCAGCAGTGATCGGACAGTAAGTCAGCCCCAGCATTTT. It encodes CASSDRTVSQPQHF.

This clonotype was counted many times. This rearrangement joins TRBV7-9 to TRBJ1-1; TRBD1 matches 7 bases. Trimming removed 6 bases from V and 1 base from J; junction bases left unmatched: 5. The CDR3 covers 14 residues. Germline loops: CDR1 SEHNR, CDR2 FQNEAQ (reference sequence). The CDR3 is CASSTRQGNTEAFF. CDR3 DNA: TGTGCCAGCAGTACCCGACAGGGGAACACTGAAGCTTTCTTT.

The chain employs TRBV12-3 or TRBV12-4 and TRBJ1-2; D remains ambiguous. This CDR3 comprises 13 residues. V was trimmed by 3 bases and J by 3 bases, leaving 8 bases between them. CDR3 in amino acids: CASSFEGHYGYTF. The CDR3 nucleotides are TGTGCCAGCAGTTTCGAAGGGCACTATGGCTACACCTTC.

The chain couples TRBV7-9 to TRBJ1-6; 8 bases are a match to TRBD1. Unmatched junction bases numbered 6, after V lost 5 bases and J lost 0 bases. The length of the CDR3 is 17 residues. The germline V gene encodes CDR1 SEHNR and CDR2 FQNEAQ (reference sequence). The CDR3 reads CASSRDRPSSYNSPLHF. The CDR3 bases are TGTGCCAGCAGCCGGGACAGGCCCAGCTCCTATAATTCACCCCTCCACTTT.

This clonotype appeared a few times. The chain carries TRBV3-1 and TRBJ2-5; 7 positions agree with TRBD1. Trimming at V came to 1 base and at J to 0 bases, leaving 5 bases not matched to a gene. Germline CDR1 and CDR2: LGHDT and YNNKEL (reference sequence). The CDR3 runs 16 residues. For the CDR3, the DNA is TGTGCCAGCAGCCAAGTTCGCGGACAGGACCAAGAGACCCAGTACTTC. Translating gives CASSQVRGQDQETQYF.

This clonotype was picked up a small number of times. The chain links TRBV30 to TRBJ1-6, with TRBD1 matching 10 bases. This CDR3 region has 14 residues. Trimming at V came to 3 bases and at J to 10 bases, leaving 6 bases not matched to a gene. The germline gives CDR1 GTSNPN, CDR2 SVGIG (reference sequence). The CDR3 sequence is CAWRRDRGYSPLHF. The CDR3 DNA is TGTGCCTGGAGGCGGGACAGGGGATACTCACCCCTCCACTTT.

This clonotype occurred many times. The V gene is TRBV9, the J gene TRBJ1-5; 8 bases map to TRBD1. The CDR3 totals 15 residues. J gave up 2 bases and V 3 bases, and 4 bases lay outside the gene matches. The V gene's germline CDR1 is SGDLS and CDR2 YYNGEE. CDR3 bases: TGTGCCAGCAGCGGTGGACAGGGACGCAATCAGCCCCAGCATTTT. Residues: CASSGGQGRNQPQHF. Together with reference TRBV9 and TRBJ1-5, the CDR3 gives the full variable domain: DSGVTQTPKHLITATGQRVTLRCSPRSGDLSVYWYQQSLDQGLQFLIQYYNGEERAKGNILERFSAQQFPDLHSELNLSSLELGDSALYFCASSGGQGRNQPQHFGDGTRLSIL.